The present entry profiles one TCR beta chain with its context. This clonotype occurred many times. Its antigen specificity is not known. No much larger clonotype is one base removed from it; base qualities were not supplied. The reads were generated on an Illumina NovaSeq 6000. TCR cDNA was synthesized by 5'RACE template switching, through which a universal primer site and unique molecular identifiers were introduced. Priming of cDNA synthesis was performed from both the TCR alpha and TCR beta constant segments. Library amplification involved two PCR steps, and the second step added sample barcodes and sequencing adapters. Sequencing of libraries was performed on Illumina HiSeq 2500 (2x100 bp) or NovaSeq (2x150 bp). Processing in the source paper ran as follows. MIGEC handled demultiplexing of reads and collapsing into UMI consensus sequences, while MiXCR performed V(D)J alignment. Vaccine-responding clonotypes were identified with edgeR using replicate PBMC samples, with FDR below 0.01 and a log2 fold change above 5 up to day 15 being required. Each bulk clonotype received a CD4 or CD8 identity based on whether the sequenced CD4 or CD8 repertoire contained that clonotype at higher abundance. TCRdb reran the public reads through fastp at Q25 and MiXCR, keeping productive beta chains. When rows share a CDR3 protein, they turn into one entry using the most common DNA and genes. The V and J calls and clone size are TCRdb's, not the authors'. In this sample the table shows a few hundred thousand distinct CDR3 sequences, under 5% of which occur a single time. The biggest ten clones account for approximately 24% of the sample.

What this sample's treatment or condition label stands for: live attenuated yellow fever vaccine strain. Two biological replicates of bulk PBMCs were collected at each blood-draw timepoint. PBMCs were isolated from peripheral blood using a standard Ficoll-Paque protocol. TriZol was used to extract RNA from bulk PBMCs, CD4 and CD8 fractions, and dextramer-positive and dextramer-negative fractions. Measured from the cysteine to the phenylalanine, the CDR3 is 14 residues long. Just the 42-base CDR3 DNA is kept, in frame starting at base 1. Relative to germline, V is 0 bases shorter and J is 8 bases shorter, with 12 bases between their ends. The germline V gene yields SGDLS for CDR1 and YYNGEE for CDR2. The source of the sample is a study of T cells after yellow fever vaccination (dated by TCRdb to between 2018 and 2020). For the wider study: The SMART-Seq v4 Ultra Low Input RNA kit was used to prepare libraries from fractions with low cell numbers. Two healthy male donors, one aged 18 to 30 and one aged 30 to 40 years, were included in the cohort. Blood was collected at multiple timepoints before and after primary and secondary immunization, and bulk PBMC replicates and cell subsets were isolated. Bulk TCR alpha and beta repertoires were sequenced longitudinally to track T-cell clones before and after primary and booster YFV17D yellow fever vaccination.

What the authors observed across the whole study: A small share of clonotypes was detected in both CD4 and CD8 compartments, with the overlap likely arising from convergent recombination. The secondary T-cell response was weaker than the primary response but faster, peaking on day 5 instead of day 15. Because the study included only a couple of donors, the extent to which the findings can be generalized is limited. Because abundant contaminating clonotypes from the bulk population could be contained in FACS-sorted repertoires, computational filtering was required. Most clones expanded after primary vaccination (around 96% of CD4 and around nine tenths of CD8) were re-detected after the booster, suggesting that broad memory maintenance occurred.

The source was PBMCs, collected 5 days after the yellow fever booster vaccination. This clonotype originated in a man younger than 35 who received the YFV17D yellow fever vaccine. The rearrangement combines TRBV9 with TRBJ2-1; TRBD2 is a weak D gene call, 6 bases matching. The DNA sequence follows: TGTGCCAGCAGCGTAGTGGACACGGGGGATGAGCAGTTCTTC. Translated, this gives CASSVVDTGDEQFF.